Below are 2 T cell receptor beta chains sequenced from a single sample in a study of tumor and adjacent non-tumor tissue in lung cancer. RNA was extracted from bulk tissue without any cell sorting. Three rounds of nested PCR, following a modified ARM-PCR protocol, produced the TCRbeta library. A single record per CDR3 protein comes from TCRdb applying MiXCR to the multiplex PCR reads. This sample yields 95,000 to 150,000 distinct CDR3 sequences, of which 66% are seen a single time; roughly 13% belongs to the top ten. The sample taken for sequencing was lung tumor tissue. The receptors shown here come from a man aged 25 to 40 with non-small cell lung cancer.

Concerning this clonotype itself: Germline and junction disagree at one end, which may indicate a read error. The gene calls are TRBV20-1 and TRBJ2-6; tentative D call: TRBD1 (5 bases). Germline assignment: CDR1 DFQATT and CDR2 SNEGSKA (reference sequence). This CDR3 spans 13 amino acids. This chain's CDR3 is CSATNSGANLLTF. As DNA, the CDR3 is TGCAGTGCTACTAACTCTGGGGCCAACCTCCTGACTTTC.

Points on this clonotype: A much larger clonotype is one base distant, so this may be a read error. The CDR3 loop reads CANRGEIGEAQYF. The CDR3 nucleotides are TGTGCCAACAGGGGGGAGATAGGTGAAGCCCAGTACTTC. J is TRBJ2-5 and V is TRBV5-6, with 8 positions matching TRBD1. The CDR3 runs to 13 residues. V lost 9 bases, J lost 9 bases, and 13 bases stayed unmatched. Germline values: CDR1 SGHDT, CDR2 YYEEEE.